This is a list of T cell receptor beta chains from one sample in a study of T-cell memory formation after mild COVID-19. TCRdb ran MiXCR on the 5' RACE reads and lists one entry per CDR3 protein. Of about 440,000 distinct CDR3 sequences detected, 20% appear once; the ten largest clones hold about 8.8%. Source material: PBMCs or a T cell subset sorted from them (not recorded which). The source is an adult woman who had mild COVID-19 (a few samples of this study predate the infection). Cell type and time point are not known. Both conserved end residues are part of each CDR3. D genes are given only for firm matches. The listing skips clone size in some rows; elsewhere it reads once, few, many or a size class.

TRBD1	15	TRBV7-8	many	TRBJ2-5	TGTGCCAGCAGCTTAGGGACAGGGGCCGGAGAGACCCAGTACTTC	CASSLGTGAGETQYF
TRBD2	17	TRBV4-1	few	TRBJ2-1	TGCGCCAGCAGCCAAGAGGAGTGGCTAGCGGGAAGCAATGAGCAGTTCTTC	CASSQEEWLAGSNEQFF
NA	14	TRBV12-3/TRBV12-4	NA	TRBJ2-3	TGTGCCAGCAGTTTAGATCCCGGATTGGATACGCAGTATTTT	CASSLDPGLDTQYF
NA	15	TRBV20-1	NA	TRBJ2-3	TGCAGTGCTAGAGCCCTCCCTGGGGGCACAGATACGCAGTATTTT	CSARALPGGTDTQYF
NA	14	TRBV20-1	few	TRBJ1-5	TGCAGTGCTAGAATTCCTGCCATCAATCAGCCCCAGCATTTT	CSARIPAINQPQHF
TRBD2	18	TRBV11-3	few	TRBJ2-1	TGTGCCAGCAGCCCACATGACCCGGGACTAGCGCCTAACAATGAGCAGTTCTTC	CASSPHDPGLAPNNEQFF
NA	16	TRBV20-1	NA	TRBJ2-7	TGCAGTGCTACCCACCTCCGGCGTACCCTAAGCTACGAGCAGTACTTC	CSATHLRRTLSYEQYF
NA	15	TRBV25-1	many	TRBJ1-4	TGTGCCAGCAGTCAAAGGACGGGAACTAATGAAAAACTGTTTTTT	CASSQRTGTNEKLFF
NA	14	TRBV7-8	few	TRBJ1-3	TGTGCCAGCAGCCCTACTACTGCTGGAAACACCATATATTTT	CASSPTTAGNTIYF
TRBD1	15	TRBV4-1	NA	TRBJ1-2	TGCGCCAGCAGCCCCCGGACAGGGGCGGACTATGGCTACACCTTC	CASSPRTGADYGYTF
NA	13	TRBV5-1	NA	TRBJ1-2	TGCGCCAGCAGCTTGGACGGGCAGTATGGCTACACCTTC	CASSLDGQYGYTF
NA	14	TRBV30	NA	TRBJ1-1	TGTGCCTGGAGTGATTTTTACAGGGCCGCTGAAGCTTTCTTT	CAWSDFYRAAEAFF
NA	16	TRBV6-5	NA	TRBJ1-5	TGTGCCAGCAGTTACCAGGAGCCTCCTCGGGGTCAGCCCCAGCATTTT	CASSYQEPPRGQPQHF
NA	16	TRBV4-2	many	TRBJ2-1	TGTGCCAGCAGCCAAGAATTCGGGACCCGAGGGAATGAGCAGTTCTTC	CASSQEFGTRGNEQFF
TRBD1	16	TRBV19	NA	TRBJ2-3	TGTGCCAGTAGTAAGCAAGGACAGGGGGCGAAAGATACGCAGTATTTT	CASSKQGQGAKDTQYF
NA	15	TRBV4-1	many	TRBJ2-7	TGCGCCAGCAGCCAAGCTGGCAGGGGGAGGTACGAGCAGTACTTC	CASSQAGRGRYEQYF
TRBD2	15	TRBV6-5	NA	TRBJ2-7	TGTGCCAGCAGTTATTGGGCGGGAGGGCCTCTCGAGCAGTACTTC	CASSYWAGGPLEQYF
TRBD1	13	TRBV5-1	few	TRBJ1-2	TGCGCCAGCAGCCGGGGGACAGGAGAAGGCTACACCTTC	CASSRGTGEGYTF
NA	12	TRBV24-1	few	TRBJ2-1	TGTGCCACCAGTGATTTAGGCGATGAGCAGTTCTTC	CATSDLGDEQFF
TRBD1	13	TRBV30	few	TRBJ1-1	TGTGCCTGGACCCGGACAGGGAACACTGAAGCTTTCTTT	CAWTRTGNTEAFF